The 25 T cell receptor beta chains reported below all come from one sample, sequenced in a study of blood T cells in healthy people across ages. A second PCR of 7 to 11 cycles used a sample-barcoded 5' primer and a J-beta primer mix. From the 5' RACE reads, TCRdb called clonotypes with MiXCR, one entry per CDR3 protein. Of roughly 680,000 distinct CDR3 sequences in the sample, approximately 52% are singletons; the top ten hold 13%. Input material: blood. The receptors shown here come from a woman over 75 in good health.

On this clonotype itself: A much larger clone is a single base away; this may be a read error. The rearrangement uses TRBV7-9 and TRBJ2-3; unclear D gene. V was cut by 0 bases and J by 5 bases, with 6 bases left in between. The V gene's germline CDR1 is SEHNR and CDR2 FQNEAQ (reference sequence). The CDR3 spans 13 residues. This CDR3 is CASSLAVIDTQYF. CDR3 in DNA: TGTGCCAGCAGCTTAGCGGTGATAGATACGCAGTATTTT.

This clonotype was picked up many times. J is TRBJ2-5 and V is TRBV15; no reliable D call. Trimming cost V 0 bases and J 5 bases, with 7 bases left between them. This CDR3 contains 13 residues. Germline CDR1 and CDR2: LNHNV and YYDKDF (reference sequence). CDR3 nucleotide sequence: TGTGCCACCAGCAGAGATTATATGGAGACCCAGTACTTC. The encoded protein is CATSRDYMETQYF.

This chain connects TRBV29-1 to TRBJ1-1; D gene uncertain. The length of the CDR3 is 12 residues. The V end lost 7 bases, the J end lost 0 bases, and 9 bases lay between the germline ends. Germline assignment: CDR1 SQVTM and CDR2 ANQGSEA. The chain's CDR3 is CSGGLMNTEAFF. In DNA form, the CDR3 reads TGCAGCGGCGGACTCATGAACACTGAAGCTTTCTTT.

The chain recombines TRBV30 with TRBJ2-6; weak D call: TRBD1 (5 bases). Germline values: CDR1 GTSNPN, CDR2 SVGIG (reference sequence). The CDR3 totals 14 residues. The germline V and J ends were trimmed by 0 bases and 2 bases, with 5 bases remaining between them. The DNA for the CDR3 is TGTGCCTGGAGTGTAGGGGCTGGGGCCAACGTCCTGACTTTC. This codes for CAWSVGAGANVLTF. Combining the CDR3 with reference TRBV30 and TRBJ2-6 gives the whole variable domain SQTIHQWPATLVQPVGSPLSLECTVEGTSNPNLYWYRQAAGRGLQLLFYSVGIGQISSEVPQNLSASRPQDRQFILSSKKLLLSDSGFYLCAWSVGAGANVLTFGAGSRLTVL.

In its sample, this clonotype was seen a few times. This chain connects TRBV3-1 to TRBJ1-2; D gene unclear. The V and J ends lost 1 base and 7 bases respectively, with 7 bases between them. The CDR3 consists of 12 residues. The germline V gene has CDR1 LGHDT and CDR2 YNNKEL (reference sequence). The CDR3 nucleotides are TGTGCCAGCAGCCAAGGCCCGGTTGGCTACACCTTC. Amino acids: CASSQGPVGYTF.

In this sample, this clonotype turned up once. The chain employs TRBV29-1 and TRBJ2-3; the D is unclear. This CDR3 comprises 12 residues. Trimming cost V 2 bases and J 8 bases, with 11 bases left between them. The germline gives CDR1 SQVTM, CDR2 ANQGSEA. CDR3 in amino acids: CSVETSGSTQYF. As DNA, the CDR3 is TGCAGCGTTGAAACGTCCGGGTCTACGCAGTATTTT.

Comment on this clonotype: Being one base from a much bigger clone, this may be a read error. CDR3 region: CSSTEQDTGELFF. In DNA, the CDR3 is TGCAGTTCCACGGAACAAGACACCGGGGAGCTGTTTTTT. The V call is TRBV20-1, the J call TRBJ2-2; D gene uncertain. This CDR3 is built from 13 residues. The germline V gene encodes CDR1 DFQATT and CDR2 SNEGSKA (reference sequence). Trimming shortened V by 8 bases and J by 3 bases, and 13 bases separated the two germline ends.

The rearrangement uses TRBV20-1 and TRBJ2-7; 9 nucleotides match TRBD2. The trim removed 0 bases at V and 3 bases at J, leaving 6 bases unmatched. The CDR3 spans 15 residues. From germline, CDR1 is DFQATT and CDR2 SNEGSKA (reference sequence). CDR3: CSARDISGGFYEQYF. The CDR3 nucleotides are TGCAGTGCTAGAGATATCAGCGGGGGGTTCTACGAGCAGTACTTC.

This clonotype has at least ten counts. The chain uses TRBV3-1 and TRBJ2-1, with D hard to call. This CDR3 is 15 amino acids long. Trimming left V 0 bases short and J 2 bases short, with 8 bases between. Germline assignment: CDR1 LGHDT and CDR2 YNNKEL (reference sequence). In DNA form, the CDR3 reads TGTGCCAGCAGCCAAGAAACCGTACCCTACAATGAGCAGTTCTTC. Translated: CASSQETVPYNEQFF.

This chain connects TRBV20-1 to TRBJ2-5, with D perhaps matching TRBD1 or TRBD2 (7 bases each). Germline V gene lookup returns CDR1 DFQATT and CDR2 SNEGSKA (reference sequence). The CDR3 extends over 13 amino acids. The V end was cut by 6 bases, the J end by 9 bases, with 20 bases between. Here the CDR3 DNA reads TGCAGTGCCCAACAGGGGAGGGGGTTAGCCCAGTACTTC. It translates to CSAQQGRGLAQYF.

At least ten counts were recorded for this clonotype. The rearrangement links TRBV20-1 to TRBJ2-1, with TRBD2 matching over 8 bases. The germline V gene has CDR1 DFQATT and CDR2 SNEGSKA (reference sequence). CDR3 length equals 16 residues. The V and J ends lost 6 bases and 0 bases, in that order; junction bases with no gene match: 10. The CDR3 nucleotides read TGCAGTGCAACGAGCGGGGGCCCAAGCTCCTACAATGAGCAGTTCTTC. Its protein product is CSATSGGPSSYNEQFF.

The J gene is TRBJ2-1, the V gene TRBV6-1; 8 bases are shared with TRBD2. This CDR3 has 15 residues. Germline values: CDR1 MNHNS, CDR2 SASEGT. V was clipped by 2 bases and J by 6 bases; unmatched bases: 6. The chain's CDR3 is CASSENGGASNEQFF. The CDR3 DNA follows: TGTGCCAGCAGTGAAAACGGGGGGGCCAGCAATGAGCAGTTCTTC.

The chain joins TRBV20-1 to TRBJ2-5, with 7 bases identical to TRBD1. This CDR3 is built from 15 residues. CDR1 and CDR2 from the germline V gene are DFQATT and SNEGSKA (reference sequence). V was pared by 5 bases and J by 4 bases, with 13 bases of the junction left unmatched. The CDR3: CSASIRQGRGETQYF. CDR3 in DNA: TGCAGTGCTTCTATCCGACAGGGTCGGGGAGAGACCCAGTACTTC.

V and J are TRBV20-1 and TRBJ2-7, with 16 positions matching TRBD2. V was pared by 1 base and J by 2 bases, with 5 bases of the junction left unmatched. The CDR3 sequence is 17 residues long. CDR1 is DFQATT, CDR2 SNEGSKA, per germline (reference sequence). The CDR3 nucleotides read TGCAGTGCTAGAGCTGGGACTAGCGGGAGGGACGCCTACGAGCAGTACTTC. Protein: CSARAGTSGRDAYEQYF.

This clonotype was recorded at least ten times. This chain joins TRBV10-3 and TRBJ2-1, with 12 bases aligning to TRBD2. CDR3 size: 15 residues. The V gene end was trimmed by 8 bases and the J gene end by 0 bases; junction bases not matched to a gene: 2. Looked up from germline, CDR1 is ENHRY and CDR2 is SYGVKD. CDR3 region: CAIATSGSSYNEQFF. The CDR3, as DNA: TGTGCCATCGCGACTAGCGGGAGCTCCTACAATGAGCAGTTCTTC.

This clonotype appeared many times. This sequence joins TRBV5-1 and TRBJ2-7; D is uncertain. Germline V gene lookup returns CDR1 SGHRS and CDR2 YFSETQ. CDR3 length: 14 residues. The V and J ends lost 4 bases and 7 bases respectively, with 18 bases between them. CDR3 protein: CASSLTFPAWEQYF. CDR3 sequence (DNA): TGCGCCAGCAGCCTCACGTTCCCTGCTTGGGAGCAGTACTTC.

About this clonotype itself: A read error is possible here, since a much larger clone lies one base away. This chain connects TRBV15 to TRBJ2-5; a possible D gene is TRBD1 (6 bases). CDR3 length: 14 residues. Per the germline V gene, CDR1 is LNHNV and CDR2 is YYDKDF (reference sequence). The CDR3: CATSRITGQETRYF. The DNA for the CDR3 is TGTGCCACCAGCAGAATAACAGGGCAAGAGACCCGGTACTTC.

This clonotype was counted many times. The chain couples TRBV7-9 to TRBJ1-2; no clear D. The CDR3 runs 15 residues. V lost 3 bases and J lost 0, with 11 bases in between. The germline V gene has CDR1 SEHNR and CDR2 FQNEAQ (reference sequence). CDR3 sequence reads: CASSFLTLTNYGYTF. As DNA, the CDR3 is TGTGCCAGCAGCTTTTTGACACTTACTAACTATGGCTACACCTTC.

This clonotype was picked up many times. This chain links TRBV5-1 with TRBJ2-7, with 8 bases lining up with TRBD1. Germline CDR1 is SGHRS and CDR2 is YFSETQ. V shed 4 bases and J 3 bases; nucleotides not matched to a gene: 9. There are 15 residues in the CDR3. CDR3 DNA: TGCGCCAGCAGCCTAAATGGACAGGGTGTCTACGAGCAGTACTTC. This gives the protein CASSLNGQGVYEQYF.

In its sample, this clonotype was seen many times. The chain joins TRBV6-1 to TRBJ1-6, with unresolved D. Germline lookup yields CDR1 MNHNS and CDR2 SASEGT. V shed 1 base and J shed 2 bases, with 6 bases lying between them. The CDR3 contains 15 residues. CDR3 loop: CASSEGTAYNSPLHF. CDR3 in DNA: TGTGCCAGCAGTGAAGGGACGGCCTATAATTCACCCCTCCACTTT.

The V and J genes are TRBV12-5 and TRBJ2-5; 7 bases are a match to TRBD2. Germline CDR1 and CDR2: LGHNT and FRNRAP. V shed 0 bases, J shed 2 bases, and the junction held 3 bases outside the gene matches. The CDR3 covers 15 residues. The CDR3 DNA is TGTGCTAGTGGTTTGGTATACGGGGGGCAAGAGACCCAGTACTTC. This codes for CASGLVYGGQETQYF.

This chain uses TRBV3-1 with TRBJ1-5; possible D gene TRBD1, 5 bases. The length of the CDR3 is 17 residues. Germline V gene sequence: CDR1 LGHDT, CDR2 YNNKEL (reference sequence). Trimming removed 3 bases from V and 4 bases from J, with 19 bases in between. CDR3 sequence: CASSHGGTLGDNQPQHF. The CDR3 coding sequence is TGTGCCAGCAGCCACGGGGGGACTCTAGGCGATAATCAGCCCCAGCATTTT.

Turning to this clonotype: Since a much larger clone is just one base distant, this may be a read error. The J gene is TRBJ1-1, the V gene TRBV20-1; TRBD1 agrees at 8 bases. J was trimmed by 10 bases and V by 2 bases; bases with no gene match: 9. CDR1 and CDR2 from the germline V gene are DFQATT and SNEGSKA (reference sequence). This CDR3 comprises 13 residues. The CDR3 sequence is CSARTRGLAGAFF. Written as DNA, the CDR3 is TGCAGTGCTAGAACCAGGGGGCTCGCTGGAGCTTTCTTT.

The chain links TRBV10-3 to TRBJ2-3; D may be TRBD2 (5 bases). Germline V gives CDR1 ENHRY, CDR2 SYGVKD. There are 13 residues in the CDR3. Trimming removed 5 bases at V and 5 bases at J, with 11 bases between. CDR3 amino acids: CAISPGNEDTQYF. As DNA, the CDR3 is TGTGCCATCAGTCCCGGGAACGAAGATACGCAGTATTTT.

The table lists this clonotype with a few counts. The V and J genes are TRBV2 and TRBJ1-4, with D unresolved. The CDR3 is 15 amino acids. The V gene's germline CDR1 is SNHLY and CDR2 FYNNEI. Trimming pared 0 bases from V and 5 bases from J, leaving 10 bases between. This CDR3 is CASSEAGGPNEKLFF. For the CDR3, the DNA is TGTGCCAGCAGTGAAGCTGGAGGACCGAATGAAAAACTGTTTTTT.